The T cell receptor (beta chain) under discussion was sequenced for a study of cytomegalovirus exposure and HLA in healthy donors. About the study: The 120 or so validation repertoires and the roughly 680 first-cohort repertoires shared a platform, a later analysis reported.

Details on this clone: Its antigen is still unknown.

Whole-study results and caveats: TCR clusters originating in the first cohort tended to co-occur in the 100 to 150 validation repertoires, according to a later analysis. Whilst most TCR sequences proved rare, a subset of public TCRs occurred across many donors. With high specificity and sensitivity, the classifier reportedly diagnosed cytomegalovirus status.

CDR1 and CDR2 (germline): SGHRS, YFSETQ. J was trimmed by 7 bases and V by 4 bases; bases with no gene match: 14. The CDR3 extends over 15 amino acids. Here immunoSEQ multiplex PCR was the method, and the copy in TCRdb shows in-frame clones only, minus some. Here the sample spans 90,000 to 130,000 clones, around 85% being singletons. This chain connects TRBV5-1 to TRBJ2-7; TRBD2 matches at 7 bases. The sequenced sample was PBMCs. The source is a woman aged 18-30 years in good health and CMV-seronegative. CDR3 protein: CASSGVGGDRGEQYF. As DNA, the CDR3 is TGCGCCAGCAGCGGGGTGGGGGGGGACCGAGGGGAGCAGTACTTC.